The clone carrying this TCR beta chain was seen a few times. Its antigen is not known. The data stem from a study of response to subunit inactivated influenza vaccine. Broader study findings: It was suggested by the authors that few new T cells are recruited by each seasonal influenza vaccination.

The CDR3 consists of 14 residues. In germline, CDR1 is DFQATT, CDR2 SNEGSKA (reference sequence). With V trimmed by 4 bases and J by 7 bases, 7 bases remained unmatched. MiXCR was run by TCRdb on the RT-PCR reads, yielding one entry per CDR3 protein. The sample contains a few hundred thousand distinct CDR3 sequences, 9.5% to 15% of which appear only once. The specimen was non-naive T cells sorted from PBMCs, collected less than 15 days before vaccination. V is TRBV20-1 and J is TRBJ1-4; 9 bases agree with TRBD1. This TCR was recovered from a middle-aged man who received an inactivated influenza vaccine. CDR3 loop: CSATMTGGREKLFF. The CDR3, as DNA: TGCAGTGCTACCATGACAGGGGGTCGTGAAAAACTGTTTTTT.